This T cell receptor (beta chain) stems from a study of beta chain features in type 1 diabetes. Study background: On cell yields, gender and age, patients and healthy donors were similar.

This clone was recorded a few times. Donors contributed one heparinised blood draw apiece, averaging approximately 120 mL. The authors reverse transcribed all of the isolated RNA, so sequencing captured expressed TCRB transcripts. TCRdb's table, derived via immunoSEQ multiplex PCR, lists solely in-frame clones and lacks some. The repertoire holds some 150,000 clones, about 50% seen once, with under 0.45% in the top ten. The TCR sequence derives from a man between 18 and 29 years old in good health. The sample taken for sequencing was Tregs from blood.

This CDR3 reads CASSLADREKTFF. The CDR3 DNA reads TGTGCCAGCAGCTTAGCGGACAGGGAGAAAACTTTCTTT. J is TRBJ1-1 and V is TRBV7-9, with TRBD1 identical over 8 bases. The V and J ends lost 0 bases and 12 bases, in that order; junction bases with no gene match: 6. The CDR3 is 13 residues long. The germline gives CDR1 SEHNR, CDR2 FQNEAQ (reference sequence).